The 9 T cell receptor beta chains below come from one sample, sequenced in a study of blood T cell repertoires in COVID-19. The method was immunoSEQ multiplex PCR; TCRdb's version includes in-frame clones alone and lacks a portion of them. Here the sample spans fewer than 200,000 clones, approximately 87% being singletons. Sequenced: PBMCs or T cells enriched from blood (not recorded which). These receptors came from a woman aged 45-60 years who had recovered from COVID-19.

This chain uses TRBV30 with TRBJ2-3, with unresolved D. This CDR3 is built from 14 residues. Trimming removed 7 bases from V and 6 bases from J, with 20 bases in between. The germline V gene has CDR1 GTSNPN and CDR2 SVGIG (reference sequence). The CDR3 region is CASLTAWLGDTQYF. Here the CDR3 DNA reads TGTGCCTCCCTAACGGCCTGGTTGGGCGATACGCAGTATTTT.

This chain connects TRBV11-2 to TRBJ1-1; D not resolved. V dropped 2 bases and J dropped 1 base, with 20 bases sitting between them. CDR3 length: 18 residues. Germline V gene lookup returns CDR1 SGHAT and CDR2 FQNNGV. CDR3 protein: CASSLRKAKIVANTEAFF. The CDR3 DNA reads as TGTGCCAGCAGCTTACGTAAGGCGAAGATTGTAGCGAACACTGAAGCTTTCTTT.

This clone was detected only once. The chain has TRBV4-3 and TRBJ1-2; D gene ambiguous. Between the trimmed V and J ends, which lost 0 bases and 2 bases, there was a span of 13 bases. Germline CDR1 LGHNA, CDR2 YSLEER. The CDR3 covers 16 residues. As DNA, the CDR3 is TGCGCCAGCAGCCAAGATAGGTTGGGCAGGAACTATGGCTACACCTTC. Its translation: CASSQDRLGRNYGYTF.

J is TRBJ2-1 and V is TRBV9; 8 positions match TRBD2. The CDR3 consists of 15 residues. Germline CDR1 reads SGDLS; CDR2 reads YYNGEE. J was trimmed by 6 bases and V by 0 bases; bases with no gene match: 5. The DNA of the CDR3 is TGTGCCAGCAGCGTAGGGGGACTAGAGGGCAATGAGCAGTTCTTC. Protein sequence: CASSVGGLEGNEQFF.

The chain uses TRBV6-5 and TRBJ1-2; D may be TRBD1 (6 bases). This CDR3 contains 12 residues. Looked up from germline, CDR1 is MNHEY and CDR2 is SVGAGI. Trimming shortened V by 5 bases and J by 6 bases, and 10 bases separated the two germline ends. CDR3 DNA: TGTGCCAGCAGTCGACAGGTGGATGGCTACACCTTC. Protein sequence: CASSRQVDGYTF.

CDR3: CASSLGGQGIDNQPQHF. CDR3 bases: TGCGCCAGCAGCTTGGGAGGACAGGGTATTGACAATCAGCCCCAGCATTTT. The chain uses TRBV5-1 and TRBJ1-5; 8 nucleotides align to TRBD1. The length of the CDR3 is 17 residues. The V segment lost 0 bases and the J segment 3 bases; nucleotides outside the gene matches: 8. Germline V lookup: CDR1 SGHRS, CDR2 YFSETQ.

The genes are TRBV29-1 and TRBJ1-2; 10 nucleotides align to TRBD1. Germline V lookup: CDR1 SQVTM, CDR2 ANQGSEA. Germline trimming cut 7 bases from V and 1 base from J; bases unmatched to any gene: 12. This CDR3 spans 16 amino acids. This CDR3 reads CSADEGQGTYNYGYTF. In DNA, the CDR3 is TGCAGCGCAGACGAGGGACAGGGGACCTATAACTATGGCTACACCTTC. The full variable domain, completed using reference TRBV29-1 and TRBJ1-2, is SAVISQKPSRDICQRGTSLTIQCQVDSQVTMMFWYRQQPGQSLTLIATANQGSEATYESGFVIDKFPISRPNLTFSTLTVSNMSPEDSSIYLCSADEGQGTYNYGYTFGSGTRLTVV.

The chain uses TRBV6-5 and TRBJ2-6; 8 bases line up with TRBD1. Germline lookup yields CDR1 MNHEY and CDR2 SVGAGI. The CDR3 covers 15 residues. Unmatched junction bases numbered 2, after V lost 7 bases and J lost 0 bases. DNA of the CDR3: TGTGCCAGCAACACAGGGGGCTCTGGGGCCAACGTCCTGACTTTC. Protein product: CASNTGGSGANVLTF.

This chain connects TRBV11-2 to TRBJ2-2, with D possibly being TRBD1 (5 bases). Trimming left V 0 bases short and J 4 bases short, with 9 bases between. The CDR3 covers 15 residues. Germline-derived CDR1 and CDR2 are SGHAT and FQNNGV. The CDR3 DNA follows: TGTGCCAGCAGCTTAGATCCAGGGCCCACCGGGGAGCTGTTTTTT. Encoded protein: CASSLDPGPTGELFF.